The 9 T cell receptor beta chains in this list originate from one sample, sequenced in a study of T cells in narcolepsy. The repertoire was sequenced with immunoSEQ multiplex PCR; TCRdb's copy has only in-frame clones and lacks some. This repertoire shows about 18,000 clones, 55% to 80% found once; its top ten account for around 15%. Specimen: CD45RA- memory CD8+ T cells from PBMCs. The receptors stem from a human donor with narcolepsy.

CDR3 sequence: CASSDSVSYNEQFF. The DNA for the CDR3 is TGTGCCAGCAGTGATAGCGTATCCTACAATGAGCAGTTCTTC. This chain connects TRBV2 to TRBJ2-1; D possibly corresponds to TRBD2 (5 bases). V lost 3 bases and J lost 1, with 7 bases in between. Germline V gene lookup returns CDR1 SNHLY and CDR2 FYNNEI. This CDR3 has 14 amino acids.

This clone is a singleton in its sample. The V call is TRBV2, the J call TRBJ2-5; D is perhaps TRBD1 or TRBD2 (7 bases each). The CDR3 extends over 21 amino acids. Deletions cut 7 bases from V and 5 bases from J, with 38 bases between. CDR1 is SNHLY, CDR2 FYNNEI, per germline. The CDR3 sequence is CASNNLADSWDRAKGGETQYF. The DNA of the CDR3 is TGTGCCAGCAATAACCTCGCCGATAGTTGGGACAGAGCAAAGGGAGGGGAGACCCAGTACTTC.

A word on this clone: Germline is not matched at one junction end, which may reflect a read error. The CDR3 spells CASSSSGGLPQKCVF. The DNA of the CDR3 is TGTGCCAGCAGTAGTTCGGGGGGGCTTCCTCAAAAGTGCGTCTTC. The chain carries TRBV6-6 and TRBJ2-1, with 8 positions matching TRBD2. CDR1 is MNHNY, CDR2 SVGAGI, per germline (reference sequence). This CDR3 has 15 amino acids.

This sequence joins TRBV6-1 and TRBJ2-7; D is uncertain. The CDR3 runs 13 residues. CDR1 is MNHNS, CDR2 SASEGT, per germline. With 3 bases removed from V and 0 bases from J, the gap between germline ends came to 6 bases. CDR3 DNA: TGTGCCAGCAGTGATGGATCCTCCTACGAGCAGTACTTC. Translation: CASSDGSSYEQYF.

J is TRBJ2-1 and V is TRBV13; TRBD1 matches at 11 bases. The V segment lost 5 bases and the J segment 8 bases; nucleotides outside the gene matches: 8. Per the germline V gene, CDR1 is PRHDT and CDR2 is FYEKMQ (reference sequence). The CDR3 spans 15 residues. The CDR3 region has the DNA TGTGCCAGCAGCCCCGAAGGACAGGGGGCCTATGAGCAGTTCTTC. This sequence encodes CASSPEGQGAYEQFF. Supplemented by reference TRBV13 and TRBJ2-1, the full variable domain reads AAGVIQSPRHLIKEKRETATLKCYPIPRHDTVYWYQQGPGQDPQFLISFYEKMQSDKGSIPDRFSAQQFSDYHSELNMSSLELGDSALYFCASSPEGQGAYEQFFGPGTRLTVL.

V is TRBV18 and J is TRBJ2-4; D is ambiguous. The germline V gene encodes CDR1 KGHSH and CDR2 LQKENI. The CDR3 has 15 amino acids. V shed 3 bases and J shed 6 bases, with 15 bases lying between them. The CDR3 loop is CASSPSPDPVNIQYF. The CDR3 DNA reads TGTGCCAGCTCACCCTCACCGGACCCGGTAAACATTCAGTACTTC.

The chain joins TRBV4-1 to TRBJ2-2, with a possible D match to TRBD2 (5 bases). The germline V gene encodes CDR1 MGHRA and CDR2 YSYEKL. Trimming cost V 0 bases and J 5 bases, with 16 bases left between them. The CDR3 extends over 17 amino acids. CDR3 DNA sequence: TGCGCCAGCAGCCAAGATCTCGAACGGCGAGGGACCGGGGAGCTGTTTTTT. This gives the protein CASSQDLERRGTGELFF.

This chain links TRBV6-6 with TRBJ1-1, with 7 bases lining up with TRBD1. The V gene end was trimmed by 5 bases and the J gene end by 0 bases; junction bases not matched to a gene: 6. Germline values: CDR1 MNHNY, CDR2 SVGAGI (reference sequence). The CDR3 extends over 15 amino acids. This chain's CDR3 is CASSHGQVLNTEAFF. Written as DNA, the CDR3 is TGTGCCAGCAGTCACGGACAGGTTCTGAACACTGAAGCTTTCTTT.

The chain carries TRBV7-9 and TRBJ1-2; no reliable D call. The CDR3 covers 13 residues. Germline V gene data show CDR1 as SEHNR and CDR2 as FQNEAQ (reference sequence). The V end lost 0 bases, the J end lost 8 bases, and 10 bases lay between the germline ends. CDR3 loop: CASSLATALGYTF. In DNA, the CDR3 is TGTGCCAGCAGCTTAGCGACGGCTCTCGGCTACACCTTC.